The 8 T cell receptor beta chains below all came from one sample that was sequenced in a study of blood T cell repertoires in COVID-19. The method was immunoSEQ multiplex PCR; TCRdb's version includes in-frame clones alone and lacks a portion of them. The table shows about 41,000 clones, with about four fifths occurring only once. The sequencing input was peripheral blood. The receptors here all came from a woman aged 60-75 years with acute or convalescent COVID-19.

This chain links TRBV12-5 with TRBJ1-2; 8 bases are shared with TRBD1. V lost 4 bases, J lost 4 bases, and 11 bases stayed unmatched. Germline V gene lookup returns CDR1 LGHNT and CDR2 FRNRAP. The CDR3 covers 16 residues. The CDR3 DNA reads as TGTGCTAGTGGTTCACCACCGGGACAGGAATTCTATGGCTACACCTTC. This sequence encodes CASGSPPGQEFYGYTF.

This clone was seen a few times. This chain joins TRBV12-3 or TRBV12-4 and TRBJ2-2; D is uncertain. V lost 1 base and J 15 bases, leaving 9 bases between the germline ends. This CDR3 spans 11 amino acids. Here the CDR3 DNA reads TGTGCCAGCAGTTTAGGGGCCAGGATGTTTTTT. Its translation is CASSLGARMFF.

The chain carries TRBV11-1 and TRBJ2-1, with 7 bases fitting TRBD2. The V gene end was trimmed by 3 bases and the J gene end by 0 bases; junction bases not matched to a gene: 5. Germline V gene sequence: CDR1 SGHAT, CDR2 FQDESV (reference sequence). The CDR3 loop spans 16 amino acids. CDR3: CASSFLAESSYNEQFF. In nucleotides, the CDR3 is TGTGCCAGCAGCTTTCTAGCGGAAAGCTCCTACAATGAGCAGTTCTTC.

The rearrangement links TRBV11-2 to TRBJ1-2; possibly TRBD1 for D (6 bases). The CDR3 is 15 residues long. Trimming removed 1 base at V and 8 bases at J, with 17 bases between. CDR1 is SGHAT, CDR2 FQNNGV, per germline. CDR3 region: CASSLAEQGWMGYTF. In nucleotides, the CDR3 is TGTGCCAGCAGCTTAGCCGAACAGGGCTGGATGGGCTACACCTTC. Supplemented by reference TRBV11-2 and TRBJ1-2, the full variable domain reads EAGVAQSPRYKIIEKRQSVAFWCNPISGHATLYWYQQILGQGPKLLIQFQNNGVVDDSQLPKDRFSAERLKGVDSTLKIQPAKLEDSAVYLCASSLAEQGWMGYTFGSGTRLTVV.

The V and J genes are TRBV7-8 and TRBJ1-6; 7 bases align to TRBD1. V trimming: 6 bases; J trimming: 7 bases; junction bases outside the gene matches: 6. The CDR3 length is 14 residues. Germline V CDR1 and CDR2: SGHVS, FQNEAQ. CDR3 nucleotide sequence: TGTGCCAGCAGTCTCGGGACAGCAAATTCACCCCTCCACTTT. It translates to CASSLGTANSPLHF.

The rearrangement uses TRBV2 and TRBJ2-5; 11 bases line up with TRBD1. The CDR3 sequence is 16 residues long. Trimming took 6 bases from V and 5 from J; bases not matched to a gene: 11. CDR1 SNHLY and CDR2 FYNNEI come from the germline V gene. The CDR3 reads CASRETGTGGFETQYF. CDR3 in DNA: TGTGCCAGCAGAGAAACCGGGACAGGGGGATTTGAGACCCAGTACTTC.

In its sample, this clone was seen once. The chain links TRBV5-1 to TRBJ1-1, with 7 bases aligning to TRBD1. The CDR3 extends over 15 amino acids. Losses at the gene ends were 3 bases for V and 3 bases for J; bases not matched to a gene: 8. Germline assignment: CDR1 SGHRS and CDR2 YFSETQ. CDR3 in DNA: TGCGCCAGCAGCTCCACCGACAGGGTGGACACTGAAGCTTTCTTT. It codes for CASSSTDRVDTEAFF.

The chain joins TRBV5-1 to TRBJ1-1; a weak D match, TRBD1 (5 bases). Germline CDR1 reads SGHRS; CDR2 reads YFSETQ. This CDR3 is 15 amino acids long. V shed 1 base and J shed 4 bases, with 14 bases lying between them. The CDR3 is CASSLYTGGATEAFF. The CDR3, as DNA: TGCGCCAGCAGCTTGTATACAGGCGGGGCCACTGAAGCTTTCTTT.